This T cell receptor (beta chain) was obtained from a study of cytomegalovirus exposure and HLA in healthy donors (dated by TCRdb to about 2017). About the full investigation: An earlier analysis of roughly 610 of the donors reported 250 to 350 Gb of sequence data and around 120 million unique TCR beta sequences obtained from about 179 million T cells. An early release covering some 640 HLA-typed donors comprised approximately 300 gigabases of sequencing data and 85 million to 100 million unique TCR sequences. Of the roughly 400 genotyped donors, about 80% fell in the genetic ancestry cluster associated with self-reported Caucasian donors. The aim of the study was to test whether cataloging public T cell receptors could identify signatures of past pathogen exposure. The T cell repertoires of around 730 subjects were profiled by immunosequencing and related to cytomegalovirus serostatus. In addition to the first cohort of 650 to 800 subjects, a separate validation cohort of approximately 130 different subjects was used. To predict cytomegalovirus infection status, the study brought together high-throughput TCR immunosequencing, statistical association of individual TCRs with disease status, and machine learning. A later analysis re-analyzed previously published TCR beta repertoires from roughly 690 donors and added high-resolution HLA genotyping to study TCR occurrence patterns. In the later analysis, no new phenotypic data were used to find candidate immune exposures; instead, reliance was placed on TCR beta sequences and their occurrence across donors. To decide whether each TCR beta V gene segment behaved as functional or pseudogenic, an earlier analysis of some 600 of the donors relied on high-throughput TCR beta sequencing. Donor age, sex, ethnicity and CMV serostatus were collected together with the repertoire data. A later genetic analysis used genome-wide SNP genotypes for about 65% of the 666 donors, treating that subset as a discovery cohort. Every discovery cohort repertoire had been produced on one sequencing platform. HLA typing included class I and class II loci at four-digit resolution. The number of donors typed differed by locus, with roughly 620-640 for A, B, C, DRB1 and DQB1, about 500 for DQA1, under 610 for DPA1, and some 440 for DPB1. Roughly five DR-DQ haplotypes were treated as single units for association and clustering because of strong linkage in the cohort. Among 398 genotyped donors of the cohort, an average of around 240,000 unique TCR beta nucleotide sequences was sequenced per donor, of which about 20% were non-productive.

This clone was picked up a small number of times. The specificity of this receptor is unknown. The input lacks base qualities; no much larger clone sits a single base away. The library was prepared using the immunoSEQ multiplex PCR assay. The multiplex PCR relied on a mix of 60 forward primers for TCR Vbeta segments and 13 reverse primers for TCR Jbeta segments. A multiplex PCR assay on genomic DNA amplified the CDR3 region of rearranged TCR beta genes. The amplified TCR beta libraries were sequenced on the Illumina HiSeq System as 87-base-pair reads. On the authors' methods: Across the 670 or so repertoires, a later analysis counted 80 million or so unique TCR beta chains, around 11 million of which were shared by at least two donors. To remove PCR and sequencing errors, raw reads were error-corrected and collapsed into unique sequences using a nearest-neighbor algorithm that merged closely related sequences. CDR3 sequences were aligned to IMGT reference sequences to assign V, D and J gene segments. For a sequence to be retained, a match of at least six nucleotides was required to both a V gene segment and a J gene segment. A rearrangement counted as productive if the CDR3 had no stop codons and remained in frame with V and J, and every other rearrangement counted as non-productive. CDR3 was defined according to IMGT convention as the region running from the second conserved V-encoded cysteine to the conserved J-encoded phenylalanine. The earlier analysis of 450 to 750 of the donors excluded any sequence lacking an unambiguous match to a single V gene segment. In an earlier analysis of some 590 of the donors, a V segment was called functional when productive rearrangements were above 56.7%, and segregating when the standard deviation between donors exceeded 5%. A statistical classification framework was built for diagnosing cytomegalovirus status from the catalog of TCR beta chain sequences. In a later analysis, V and J genes were assigned by comparing TCR nucleotide sequences against IMGT/GENE-DB human TR gene sequences. The TCRdist pipeline was used in a later analysis to assign CDR3 sequences and most-parsimonious VDJ recombination scenarios. In a later analysis, each TCR beta chain was defined by its CDR3 amino acid sequence together with its V-gene family, and reads without a unique V-gene family were excluded. To address suspected cross-contamination and a sequencing artifact, a later analysis removed around 590 highly shared, low-generation-probability nucleotide sequences. In a later analysis, a clonal expansion index was calculated for each public chain from normalized within-repertoire ranks of inferred template counts. In a later analysis, generation probabilities were computed using a VDJ recombination model fitted to out-of-frame rearrangements, and the results were checked against IGoR. In a later analysis, hypergeometric tests were used to score TCR-TCR, TCR-HLA and TCR-CMV co-occurrence, with a repertoire-size bias correction applied to TCR pairs. False discovery rates were estimated in a later analysis by permuting HLA or CMV assignments 20 times. In a later analysis, co-occurring TCRs were grouped with DBSCAN, and TCRdist sequence similarity was added when clustering was performed within HLA-allele-positive subsets. Repertoires with fewer than 30,000 or more than 120,000 public chains were left out of co-occurrence clustering, as were a few repertoires with anomalous nucleotide sharing. Imported from immuneACCESS, the table was reduced by TCRdb to in-frame sequences with V and J called. These copies leave out some clones; in studies compared against another copy, an unresolved V gene accounts for under half, and the cause of the remainder is not known. The D gene and trimming were derived from the DNA, and the V and J assignments and clone size from that table. A total of more than 95,000 clones appear in this sample, roughly 70% of them only once. The ten biggest clones cover 3% to 4.5% of the sample.

The cohort comprised 666 healthy bone marrow donors. At the time of sampling, every cohort member was nominally healthy, though immune exposures that went unrecorded were likely present. The donor tested CMV seronegative, placing the donor among the 300 to 450 seronegative members of the cohort. A peripheral blood sample was provided by each donor, and peripheral blood mononuclear cells were used for TCR beta sequencing. Genomic DNA was extracted from the blood cell samples with the Qiagen DNeasy Blood Extraction Kit. What the authors observed across the whole study: A later genetic analysis associated a missense DCLRE1C variant with V-gene and J-gene trimming of TCR beta chains, and an independent cohort replicated the association. The authors suggested that the approach could potentially be generalized to other disease states and immunological phenotypes. When HLA alleles, especially DR and DQ, strongly co-occurred, TCR associations were difficult to assign to individual alleles. The study gave a list of 150 to 200 TCR beta chains associated with cytomegalovirus. In an earlier analysis of around 500 of the donors, most TCR beta V segments appeared in productive rearrangements about 87% or about 30% of the time, broadly matching IMGT annotations. A cluster of highly shared sequence variants was judged likely to represent a technical artifact of the sequencing pipeline. For the cohort, immune exposure information was limited to CMV serostatus. Linkage disequilibrium might explain the correlated functional status among segregating V segments, but an unknown experimental factor could not be excluded. According to a later genetic analysis, donors in an Asian-associated ancestry cluster had fewer N-insertions in productive TCRs than the approximately 630-donor mean. In a later analysis, the rate of TCR association differed among HLA loci, with DRB1 alleles having the most associated TCRs and HLA-C alleles having the fewest. Because counts were too low, more than 15 rarely observed V segments, including chromosome 9 orphons, were left out of the earlier analysis of about 620 of the donors. Sequencing depth was assumed to be roughly uniform across donors in the presence/absence analyses, though that assumption may not hold. Specific HLA alleles were associated with 18,000 or so TCR beta sequences at a false discovery rate of 0.05 in a later analysis. In both the original and validation cohorts, the classifier was reported to diagnose cytomegalovirus status with high specificity and sensitivity. Most TCR sequences were seen in very few donors, while some public TCRs were found in many individuals. Some IMGT-functional V segments, including TRBV6-2 and TRBV6-3, could not be told apart with the 87-base-pair reads, so those segments were excluded. A further reported finding was that TCR beta sequences accurately predicted the HLA-A and HLA-B alleles for most subjects in the first cohort. According to a later analysis, parvovirus B19, influenza, CMV and Epstein-Barr virus appeared linked to several top co-occurrence clusters. In vitro tests confirmed that a few of the cytomegalovirus-associated TCR beta chains recognize cytomegalovirus antigens. Because HLA typing was missing for some donors at each locus, association tests included only the typed subset. This cohort had only TCR beta chains sequenced, and the lack of alpha or paired-chain data limited which features could be detected. A later analysis found that HLA-associated TCR beta chains were more clonally expanded and had lower generation probabilities than equally common non-associated chains. A later analysis found that most CMV-associated TCR beta chains appeared HLA-restricted, with HLA associations seemingly driven largely by CMV exposure.

Trimming costs V 6 bases and J 1 base, and their ends lie 11 bases apart. The germline V gene specifies SGHDT as CDR1 and YYEEEE as CDR2. From the cysteine through the phenylalanine, the CDR3 covers 15 amino acids. Just CDR3 DNA is preserved here, 45 bases in frame from base 1. This clonotype was sampled from a man aged 30-40 years in good health and CMV-seronegative. The sample comprised PBMCs. In this chain, TRBV5-6 is recombined with TRBJ2-6; the D gene is perhaps TRBD2, on 5 matching bases. CDR3 sequence: CASTPGRSGANVLTF. The DNA is as follows: TGTGCCAGCACCCCGGGAAGGTCTGGGGCCAACGTCCTGACTTTC.